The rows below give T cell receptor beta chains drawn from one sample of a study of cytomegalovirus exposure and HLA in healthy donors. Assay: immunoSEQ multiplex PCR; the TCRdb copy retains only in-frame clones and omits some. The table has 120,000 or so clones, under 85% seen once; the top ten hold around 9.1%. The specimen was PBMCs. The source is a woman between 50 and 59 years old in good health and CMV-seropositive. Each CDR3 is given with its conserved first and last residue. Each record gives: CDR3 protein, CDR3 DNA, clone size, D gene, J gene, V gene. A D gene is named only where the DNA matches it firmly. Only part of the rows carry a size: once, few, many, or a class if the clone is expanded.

CASSSWGGSYNEQFF,TGCGCCAGCTCATCCTGGGGGGGCTCCTACAATGAGCAGTTCTTC,-,TRBD2,TRBJ2-1,TRBV4-1
CASSRVGMIGALSYEQYF,TGTGCCAGCAGCCGCGTGGGTATGATAGGGGCGCTCTCCTACGAGCAGTACTTC,-,-,TRBJ2-7,TRBV4-2
CASSFVGALRSETQYF,TGTGCCAGCAGCTTCGTGGGGGCTTTGAGGTCAGAGACCCAGTACTTC,once,-,TRBJ2-5,TRBV7-2
CASSLSGRIDEQYF,TGTGCCAGCAGTTTATCGGGCAGGATAGACGAGCAGTACTTC,-,-,TRBJ2-7,TRBV27
CASSLAGGSSGNTIYF,TGTGCCAGCAGCTTGGCAGGGGGCAGCTCTGGAAACACCATATATTTT,-,TRBD1,TRBJ1-3,TRBV5-8
CASSTPGTSGINEQFF,TGCGCCAGCAGCACCCCCGGGACTAGCGGGATTAATGAGCAGTTCTTC,-,TRBD2,TRBJ2-1,TRBV5-1
CASSYRGQGVEGEQFF,TGTGCCAGCAGTTACAGGGGACAGGGAGTCGAAGGTGAGCAGTTCTTC,-,TRBD1,TRBJ2-1,TRBV6-5
CASRAGYRGRDTEAFF,TGCGCCAGCCGAGCGGGTTACAGGGGGCGGGACACTGAAGCTTTCTTT,-,TRBD1,TRBJ1-1,TRBV23-1
CASSQTPPGQDYEQYF,TGCGCCAGCAGCCAAACGCCCCCGGGACAGGACTACGAGCAGTACTTC,-,TRBD1,TRBJ2-7,TRBV5-1
CASSYRGEASPLHF,TGTGCCAGCAGTTACCGGGGGGAGGCTTCACCCCTCCACTTT,-,-,TRBJ1-6,TRBV6-5
CASSYSGQLNTEAFF,TGTGCCAGCAGTTACTCTGGACAGTTGAACACTGAAGCTTTCTTT,-,-,TRBJ1-1,TRBV6-5
CASSWTSSGNTIYF,TGTGCCAGCAGCTGGACATCGTCTGGAAACACCATATATTTT,-,-,TRBJ1-3,TRBV7-2
CASSSTGTGHGYTF,TGTGCCAGCTCCTCCACCGGGACAGGGCATGGCTACACCTTC,few,TRBD1,TRBJ1-2,TRBV5-4
CASSVGGNTGELFF,TGTGCCAGCAGCGTAGGCGGGAACACCGGGGAGCTGTTTTTT,-,-,TRBJ2-2,TRBV9
CASSGQRGGSDTQYF,TGTGCCAGCAGTGGACAGCGGGGGGGTTCAGATACGCAGTATTTT,-,TRBD2,TRBJ2-3,TRBV2
CASSYLGEGFNEQFF,TGTGCCAGCAGTTATTTGGGAGAAGGCTTCAATGAGCAGTTCTTC,-,-,TRBJ2-1,TRBV27
CASSFTGQTEAFF,TGCGCCAGCAGCTTCACAGGGCAGACTGAAGCTTTCTTT,-,-,TRBJ1-1,TRBV5-1
CASSPGTSGETSTDTQYF,TGCGCCAGCAGCCCAGGGACTAGCGGGGAGACTAGCACAGATACGCAGTATTTT,few,TRBD2,TRBJ2-3,TRBV5-1
CASSVGGRPSGSNEQFF,TGTGCCAGCAGCGTAGGCGGGAGGCCTAGCGGGAGCAATGAGCAGTTCTTC,few,TRBD2,TRBJ2-1,TRBV9
CASSYRDRGTEAFF,TGTGCCAGCAGTTACCGGGACAGGGGCACTGAAGCTTTCTTT,few,TRBD1,TRBJ1-1,TRBV6-5
CASSQGQFFSTDTQYF,TGCGCCAGCAGCCAGGGACAGTTTTTTAGCACAGATACGCAGTATTTT,-,TRBD1,TRBJ2-3,TRBV5-1
CASSLYQGASGNTIYF,TGTGCCAGCAGCTTGTATCAGGGGGCGTCTGGAAACACCATATATTTT,-,TRBD1,TRBJ1-3,TRBV5-5
CASSPGLWTSGYEQYF,TGTGCCAGCAGCCCAGGGTTGTGGACTAGCGGTTACGAGCAGTACTTC,few,TRBD2,TRBJ2-7,TRBV11-1
CASSFFTGFLRDYRYEQYF,TGCGCCAGCAGCTTTTTTACAGGGTTCCTCCGGGACTACCGCTACGAGCAGTACTTC,-,-,TRBJ2-7,TRBV5-1
CASTPGSSYNEQFF,TGTGCCAGCACCCCCGGGAGCTCCTACAATGAGCAGTTCTTC,-,-,TRBJ2-1,TRBV18
CASSLALGGRETQYF,TGTGCCAGCAGCTTGGCCTTGGGGGGTAGAGAGACCCAGTACTTC,-,-,TRBJ2-5,TRBV5-6
CASSQGYHSGTEAFF,TGTGCCAGCAGCCAAGGGTACCATTCCGGCACTGAAGCTTTCTTT,-,-,TRBJ1-1,TRBV14
CASSAGSGESSDTQYF,TGTGCCAGCTCGGCCGGCTCGGGGGAGTCTTCAGATACGCAGTATTTT,-,-,TRBJ2-3,TRBV18
CASSPQQGLDEKLFF,TGCGCCAGCAGCCCACAACAGGGGCTGGATGAAAAACTGTTTTTT,-,TRBD1,TRBJ1-4,TRBV5-1
CATRLADFEQYF,TGTGCCACCAGGTTGGCCGACTTCGAGCAGTACTTC,-,-,TRBJ2-7,TRBV28
CASSRLAGSRTDTQYF,TGTGCCAGCAGCCGACTAGCGGGAAGCCGCACAGATACGCAGTATTTT,-,TRBD2,TRBJ2-3,TRBV6-6
CASTLTSYSNQPQHF,TGTGCCAGCACCCTGACAAGTTATAGCAATCAGCCCCAGCATTTT,-,-,TRBJ1-5,TRBV2
CASSLDYLLDEQFF,TGCGCCAGCAGCTTGGACTACCTCTTGGATGAGCAGTTCTTC,-,-,TRBJ2-1,TRBV5-1
CASKLPPRAYEQYF,TGTGCCAGCAAGCTACCACCCCGGGCCTACGAGCAGTACTTC,-,-,TRBJ2-7,TRBV27
CASSLSGTNTGELFF,TGTGCCAGCAGCTTGTCAGGGACGAACACCGGGGAGCTGTTTTTT,-,-,TRBJ2-2,TRBV5-4
CASSGEATLNSPLHF,TGTGCCAGCAGCGGAGAGGCAACTTTGAATTCACCCCTCCACTTT,-,-,TRBJ1-6,TRBV7-2
CASENPGGSYGYTF,TGTGCCAGCGAGAATCCAGGGGGTTCGTATGGCTACACCTTC,-,TRBD1,TRBJ1-2,TRBV25-1
CASSPRDRGHTEAFF,TGTGCCAGCTCACCCCGAGACAGGGGGCACACTGAAGCTTTCTTT,-,TRBD1,TRBJ1-1,TRBV18
CASSLTGQGNQPQHF,TGTGCCAGCAGCTTAACAGGGCAGGGCAATCAGCCCCAGCATTTT,-,-,TRBJ1-5,TRBV7-2
CASSQNLAGETQYF,TGTGCCAGCAGCCAAAATCTAGCGGGTGAGACCCAGTACTTC,-,TRBD2,TRBJ2-5,TRBV4-2
CASSYGQENYGYTF,TGTGCCAGCAGTTACGGACAGGAAAACTATGGCTACACCTTC,-,TRBD1,TRBJ1-2,TRBV6-5